These 26 T cell receptor beta chains were sequenced from one sample in a study of vaccination and CD4 T cells after COVID-19 (dated by TCRdb to between 2021 and 2023). Sample treatment or condition, as interpreted from the label and publication: roughly 10-day PBMC culture with coronavirus spike peptide pools or control peptides (ViraFEST assay). Library construction relied on PCR. Reads for this sample came from an Illumina iSeq 100. At the Johns Hopkins FTIC core, DNA from the cultured CD4+ T cells underwent TCR sequencing with the Oncomine TCR Beta short-read assay. TCRdb cleaned the public reads at Q25 with fastp, built clones with MiXCR and kept in-frame beta chains. For every CDR3 protein sequence, its rows merge into one entry that carries the most common genes and DNA. The sample records 15,000 or so distinct CDR3 sequences, about half of which are singletons. About 24% of the sample is held by the ten biggest clonotypes.

For these TCRs, the target antigens are not known. The specimen comprised cultured CD4+ T cells from blood, sampled after SARS-CoV-2 vaccination. Receptor source: a human donor with COVID-19.

V is TRBV7-3 and J is TRBJ2-6, with D perhaps TRBD1 or TRBD2 (5 bases each). Per the germline V gene, CDR1 is SGHTA and CDR2 is FQGTGA. Trimming shortened V by 2 bases and J by 0 bases, and 11 bases separated the two germline ends. CDR3 length: 17 residues. CDR3 region: CASSLVGASSGANVLTF. CDR3 coding DNA: TGTGCCAGCAGCTTAGTCGGGGCAAGCTCTGGGGCCAACGTCCTGACTTTC.

The rearrangement uses TRBV20-1 and TRBJ2-5; tentative D call: TRBD2 (6 bases). Germline V gene data show CDR1 as DFQATT and CDR2 as SNEGSKA (reference sequence). This CDR3 has 18 residues. V was shortened by 3 bases and J by 5 bases, with 28 bases between the two germline ends. CDR3 DNA sequence: TGCAGTGCTAGGAGATCGCGTTCTAGCGAACTTCTATCGGAGACCCAGTACTTC. Its translation: CSARRSRSSELLSETQYF.

This clonotype has just one count. The chain links TRBV15 to TRBJ1-4; 11 bases map to TRBD1. The V gene end was trimmed by 3 bases and the J gene end by 9 bases; junction bases not matched to a gene: 18. In germline, CDR1 is LNHNV, CDR2 YYDKDF (reference sequence). This CDR3 region has 19 residues. This chain's CDR3 is CATSSRGGTDRGRRKKLFF. CDR3 DNA: TGTGCCACCAGCAGCCGAGGCGGGACGGACAGGGGGCGAAGGAAAAAACTGTTTTTT. Full variable domain (remainder filled in from reference TRBV15 and TRBJ1-4): DAMVIQNPRYQVTQFGKPVTLSCSQTLNHNVMYWYQQKSSQAPKLLFHYYDKDFNNEADTPDNFQSRRPNTSFCFLDIRSPGLGDTAMYLCATSSRGGTDRGRRKKLFFGSGTQLSVL.

The V and J genes are TRBV20-1 and TRBJ2-5; 11 bases fit TRBD2. The CDR3 length is 16 residues. V dropped 8 bases and J dropped 2; count of bases not matched to a gene: 13. Germline CDR1 and CDR2: DFQATT and SNEGSKA (reference sequence). The CDR3 nucleotides read TGCAGTCCAACCGCGTCCACTAGCGGGGGACAAGAGACCCAGTACTTC. Protein: CSPTASTSGGQETQYF.

The chain combines TRBV10-2 with TRBJ2-6; no reliable D call. CDR1 and CDR2 (germline): WSHSY, SAAADI. The CDR3 runs 11 residues. V shed 2 bases and J shed 7 bases, with 0 bases lying between them. The CDR3 reads CASSEANVLTF. DNA for the CDR3: TGCGCCAGCAGTGAGGCCAACGTCCTGACTTTC.

The chain joins TRBV7-9 to TRBJ1-6; D remains ambiguous. This CDR3 spans 15 amino acids. Germline CDR1 reads SEHNR; CDR2 reads FQNEAQ (reference sequence). V was shortened by 5 bases and J by 4 bases, with 12 bases between the two germline ends. For the CDR3, the DNA is TGTGCCAGCAGCCCGGACGGACTTTATAATTCACCCCTCCACTTT. It encodes CASSPDGLYNSPLHF.

CDR3 in amino acids: CASGSGGSSYEQYF. CDR3 bases: TGTGCCAGCGGAAGCGGGGGCTCCTCCTACGAGCAGTACTTC. The chain carries TRBV12-3 or TRBV12-4 and TRBJ2-7; 8 bases map to TRBD2. The CDR3 length is 14 residues. V lost 8 bases to trimming and J lost 0 bases; unmatched junction nucleotides: 6.

The J gene is TRBJ2-7, the V gene TRBV20-1, with D perhaps matching TRBD1 or TRBD2 (5 bases each). The CDR3 length is 13 residues. Germline-derived CDR1 and CDR2 are DFQATT and SNEGSKA (reference sequence). V dropped 1 base and J dropped 7 bases, with 14 bases sitting between them. The CDR3: CSARVAGGGEQYF. In DNA form, the CDR3 reads TGCAGTGCTAGAGTAGCTGGGGGTGGGGAGCAGTACTTC.

The chain carries TRBV7-3 and TRBJ2-5; possibly TRBD2 for D (6 bases). This CDR3 spans 14 amino acids. Germline V gene data show CDR1 as SGHTA and CDR2 as FQGTGA. V was pared by 0 bases and J by 5 bases, with 10 bases between. In DNA form, the CDR3 reads TGTGCCAGCAGCTTAACGGGGGGAAAGGAGACCCAGTACTTC. It yields the protein CASSLTGGKETQYF.

The chain carries TRBV6-5 and TRBJ2-7; D possibly corresponds to TRBD1 (5 bases). Per the germline V gene, CDR1 is MNHEY and CDR2 is SVGAGI. This CDR3 is built from 13 residues. Between the trimmed V and J ends, which lost 3 bases and 2 bases, there was a span of 8 bases. CDR3 DNA sequence: TGTGCCAGCAGTTATGCAGGGACCTACGAGCAGTACTTC. It is translated as CASSYAGTYEQYF.

This sequence joins TRBV20-1 and TRBJ1-5; 8 bases are a match to TRBD1. Germline assignment: CDR1 DFQATT and CDR2 SNEGSKA (reference sequence). Trimming took 5 bases from V and 4 from J; bases not matched to a gene: 4. The CDR3 has 13 amino acids. The CDR3 sequence is CSAVTGGNQPQHF. In nucleotides, the CDR3 is TGCAGTGCTGTTACAGGGGGGAATCAGCCCCAGCATTTT.

The V call is TRBV2, the J call TRBJ1-1; TRBD1 matches 7 bases. CDR1 and CDR2 from the germline V gene are SNHLY and FYNNEI. This CDR3 has 13 amino acids. With V trimmed by 6 bases and J by 2 bases, 3 bases remained unmatched. CDR3 in DNA: TGTGCCAGCAGGGACAGGCTCAACACTGAAGCTTTCTTT. As protein: CASRDRLNTEAFF.

The V call is TRBV7-2, the J call TRBJ2-7, with D unclear. Trimming removed 4 bases from V and 1 base from J, with 11 bases in between. Germline values: CDR1 SGHTA, CDR2 FQGNSA. The CDR3 sequence is 14 residues long. Here the CDR3 DNA reads TGTGCCAGCAGCTCATCGATCAGATCCTACGAGCAGTACTTC. Translating it yields CASSSSIRSYEQYF.

The rearrangement links TRBV7-6 to TRBJ2-2; tentatively, D is TRBD1 (6 bases). Germline-derived CDR1 and CDR2 are SGHVS and FNYEAQ. CDR3 length: 13 amino acids. V shed 5 bases and J shed 7 bases, with 11 bases lying between them. CDR3 sequence (DNA): TGTGCCAGCAGCCCGAGGACAGACGGGGAGCTGTTTTTT. It codes for CASSPRTDGELFF.

The gene calls are TRBV27 and TRBJ2-5, with D maybe TRBD1 (6 bases). CDR3 length equals 14 residues. CDR1 is MNHEY, CDR2 SMNVEV, per germline (reference sequence). Trimming pared 3 bases from V and 5 bases from J, leaving 13 bases between. The CDR3 reads CASSFRAGVETQYF. The CDR3 region has the DNA TGTGCCAGCAGTTTCCGGGCAGGGGTGGAGACCCAGTACTTC.

This clonotype was counted a single time. V gene TRBV14 combines with J gene TRBJ2-3; possible D gene TRBD2, 5 bases. With 6 bases removed from V and 1 base from J, the gap between germline ends came to 8 bases. From germline, CDR1 is SGHDN and CDR2 FVKESK. CDR3 length equals 13 residues. For the CDR3, the DNA is TGTGCCAGCAGGCGGACTGGCACAGATACGCAGTATTTT. As protein: CASRRTGTDTQYF.

This sequence joins TRBV20-1 and TRBJ2-7; 8 nucleotides match TRBD2. The CDR3 has 15 residues. CDR1 and CDR2 (germline): DFQATT, SNEGSKA (reference sequence). V was pared by 5 bases and J by 2 bases, with 11 bases of the junction left unmatched. CDR3 DNA sequence: TGCAGTGCTCTACCGGGACTAGTAGGAACCTACGAGCAGTACTTC. The encoded protein is CSALPGLVGTYEQYF.

This rearrangement joins TRBV10-3 to TRBJ1-5, with 7 bases aligning to TRBD1. V lost 8 bases, J lost 3 bases, and 4 bases stayed unmatched. Germline V gene sequence: CDR1 ENHRY, CDR2 SYGVKD. CDR3 length equals 13 residues. CDR3 sequence reads: CAIGQGDNQPQHF. CDR3 DNA: TGTGCCATCGGGCAGGGGGACAATCAGCCCCAGCATTTT.

The chain uses TRBV5-1 and TRBJ2-1; a weak D match, TRBD1 (6 bases). The CDR3 extends over 14 amino acids. Germline CDR1 reads SGHRS; CDR2 reads YFSETQ. V was trimmed by 5 bases and J by 0 bases, leaving 9 bases between them. Here the CDR3 DNA reads TGCGCCAGCAGTAAGGACAGCTCCTACAATGAGCAGTTCTTC. Translation gives CASSKDSSYNEQFF.

The V call is TRBV7-2, the J call TRBJ1-1; the D is unclear. The CDR3 consists of 13 residues. Trimming removed 6 bases at V and 0 bases at J, with 8 bases between. Germline loops: CDR1 SGHTA, CDR2 FQGNSA. The CDR3 DNA sequence: TGTGCCAGCAGTGAAGGTATGAACACTGAAGCTTTCTTT. Translated, it gives CASSEGMNTEAFF. The whole variable domain, filled in from reference TRBV7-2 and TRBJ1-1, reads GAGVSQSPSNKVTEKGKDVELRCDPISGHTALYWYRQSLGQGLEFLIYFQGNSAPDKSGLPSDRFSAERTGGSVSTLTIQRTQQEDSAVYLCASSEGMNTEAFFGQGTRLTVV.

The V gene is TRBV20-1, the J gene TRBJ2-3, with a weak D call TRBD2 (6 bases). Trimming cost V 3 bases and J 1 base, with 14 bases left between them. The CDR3 has 15 residues. Germline assignment: CDR1 DFQATT and CDR2 SNEGSKA (reference sequence). CDR3 loop: CSARGGSGGTDTQYF. CDR3 bases: TGCAGTGCTAGGGGAGGCTCGGGGGGCACAGATACGCAGTATTTT.

This chain links TRBV12-3 or TRBV12-4 with TRBJ1-5; D is uncertain. V shed 5 bases and J shed 0 bases, with 8 bases lying between them. This CDR3 has 14 residues. DNA for the CDR3: TGTGCCAGCAGTCCCCTCCATAGCAATCAGCCCCAGCATTTT. It encodes CASSPLHSNQPQHF.

In this sample, this clonotype turned up a few times. V gene TRBV10-3 combines with J gene TRBJ1-2; 8 bases line up with TRBD1. CDR3 length: 15 amino acids. Germline V gene lookup returns CDR1 ENHRY and CDR2 SYGVKD. J was trimmed by 6 bases and V by 10 bases; bases with no gene match: 16. The CDR3 here is CATQRSRQGPHGYTF. DNA for the CDR3: TGTGCCACCCAACGATCCAGACAGGGGCCTCATGGCTACACCTTC.

V is TRBV2 and J is TRBJ2-1; the match to TRBD1 covers 8 bases. There are 15 residues in the CDR3. Losses at the gene ends were 6 bases for V and 8 bases for J; bases not matched to a gene: 12. Germline V gene lookup returns CDR1 SNHLY and CDR2 FYNNEI. CDR3 residues: CASRYDRGGGDEQFF. The CDR3 region has the DNA TGTGCCAGCAGATACGACAGGGGTGGGGGAGATGAGCAGTTCTTC.

This clonotype was found a few times. This chain links TRBV2 with TRBJ1-3, with unresolved D. Germline V gene sequence: CDR1 SNHLY, CDR2 FYNNEI. Trimming cost V 2 bases and J 4 bases, with 9 bases left between them. The CDR3 has 14 residues. The CDR3, as DNA: TGTGCCAGCAGTGAACGAGCATGGGGAAACACCATATATTTT. Protein product: CASSERAWGNTIYF. The variable domain in full, completed from reference TRBV2 and TRBJ1-3, reads EPEVTQTPSHQVTQMGQEVILRCVPISNHLYFYWYRQILGQKVEFLVSFYNNEISEKSEIFDDQFSVERPDGSNFTLKIRSTKLEDSAMYFCASSERAWGNTIYFGEGSWLTVV.

CDR3 sequence reads: CATSGGTDRGTDTQYF. The CDR3 DNA is TGTGCCACCAGTGGAGGTACCGACAGGGGCACAGATACGCAGTATTTT. The genes are TRBV24-1 and TRBJ2-3; TRBD1 matches at 7 bases. Trimming took 5 bases from V and 1 from J; bases not matched to a gene: 8. The germline V gene has CDR1 KGHDR and CDR2 SFDVKD. The CDR3 contains 16 residues.